The 17 T cell receptor beta chains below all came from one sample that was sequenced in a study of blood T cell repertoires in COVID-19. Produced via immunoSEQ multiplex PCR; TCRdb's table is partial and in-frame only. This sample has about 270,000 clones, with about 88% found just once. The sequencing input was PBMCs or T cells enriched from blood (not recorded which). Every receptor here comes from a woman in her forties or fifties who had recovered from COVID-19.

V is TRBV28 and J is TRBJ1-2; 9 bases map to TRBD1. CDR1 is MDHEN, CDR2 SYDVKM, per germline. The V gene end was trimmed by 5 bases and the J gene end by 3 bases; junction bases not matched to a gene: 10. The CDR3 has 16 amino acids. CDR3 sequence: CASSGGTGIVDYGYTF. In DNA form, the CDR3 reads TGTGCCAGCAGTGGGGGGACAGGGATTGTAGACTATGGCTACACCTTC.

J is TRBJ2-1 and V is TRBV5-1; D might be TRBD2 (5 bases). The V gene lost 1 base and the J gene lost 0 bases, with 11 bases spanning the gap. CDR3 length: 16 amino acids. CDR1 is SGHRS and CDR2 is YFSETQ in the germline V gene. Here the CDR3 DNA reads TGCGCCAGCAGCTTGTCGGCGGGTGACTCCTACAATGAGCAGTTCTTC. Its translation: CASSLSAGDSYNEQFF.

This chain links TRBV7-2 with TRBJ2-4, with D maybe TRBD1 (6 bases). Germline CDR1 is SGHTA and CDR2 is FQGNSA. This CDR3 is 15 amino acids long. The ends were cut back, 6 bases at V and 1 base at J, with 13 bases in the middle. The CDR3 spells CASRNDQGAKNIQYF. The CDR3 DNA follows: TGTGCCAGCAGGAACGACCAGGGGGCCAAAAACATTCAGTACTTC. The entire variable domain, with the rest obtained from reference TRBV7-2 and TRBJ2-4, is as follows: GAGVSQSPSNKVTEKGKDVELRCDPISGHTALYWYRQSLGQGLEFLIYFQGNSAPDKSGLPSDRFSAERTGGSVSTLTIQRTQQEDSAVYLCASRNDQGAKNIQYFGAGTRLSVL.

The chain links TRBV28 to TRBJ2-5; D is unresolved. The V gene's germline CDR1 is MDHEN and CDR2 SYDVKM. Trimming pared 3 bases from V and 2 bases from J, leaving 10 bases between. This CDR3 is 14 amino acids long. The CDR3 nucleotides read TGTGCCAGCAGTTTGGGTGGGCTGCAAGAGACCCAGTACTTC. Protein: CASSLGGLQETQYF.

The chain has TRBV27 and TRBJ2-7; 8 bases fit TRBD2. The ends lost 3 bases at V and 3 bases at J; junction bases unmatched: 10. CDR1 and CDR2 (germline): MNHEY, SMNVEV (reference sequence). The CDR3 covers 16 residues. For the CDR3, the DNA is TGTGCCAGCAGTTTTTTAGCGGGGAGCCCCCTCTACGAGCAGTACTTC. It translates to CASSFLAGSPLYEQYF.

This clone was counted once. This chain uses TRBV28 with TRBJ1-2; 9 bases fit TRBD1. Germline V gene lookup returns CDR1 MDHEN and CDR2 SYDVKM. The length of the CDR3 is 12 residues. In nucleotides, the CDR3 is TGTGTAGGCGGACAGGGGTTGAATGGCTACACCTTC. Translating gives CVGGQGLNGYTF.

This chain connects TRBV27 to TRBJ1-5; 9 bases align to TRBD1. Germline loops: CDR1 MNHEY, CDR2 SMNVEV (reference sequence). CDR3 length: 16 residues. V lost 2 bases, J lost 2 bases, and 4 bases stayed unmatched. CDR3 bases: TGTGCCAGCAGTTTAACCACAGGGGGCGGCAATCAGCCCCAGCATTTT. This sequence encodes CASSLTTGGGNQPQHF.

This clone was observed a few times. The V gene is TRBV7-8, the J gene TRBJ1-3; D unresolved. CDR1 is SGHVS, CDR2 FQNEAQ, per germline. Trimming took 6 bases from V and 0 from J, leaving 9 bases between them. The CDR3 spans 14 residues. The CDR3 DNA sequence: TGTGCCAGCAGTACGAGGAGCTCTGGAAACACCATATATTTT. This gives the protein CASSTRSSGNTIYF.

The chain links TRBV6-6 to TRBJ1-4; TRBD1 matches at 11 bases. CDR1 is MNHNY and CDR2 is SVGAGI in the germline V gene (reference sequence). The CDR3 is 14 amino acids. J gave up 7 bases and V 5 bases, and 3 bases lay outside the gene matches. CDR3 in DNA: TGTGCCAGCAGTCGGGACAGGGGGACTGAAAAACTGTTTTTT. Encoded protein: CASSRDRGTEKLFF.

The J gene is TRBJ2-7, the V gene TRBV4-2; a possible D gene is TRBD1 (5 bases). The germline V gene encodes CDR1 LGHNA and CDR2 YNFKEQ. V was clipped by 0 bases and J by 6 bases, with 9 bases between them. CDR3 length equals 13 residues. The CDR3 sequence: CASSQDRGSEQYF. The CDR3, as DNA: TGTGCCAGCAGCCAAGATAGGGGATCCGAGCAGTACTTC.

This rearrangement joins TRBV19 to TRBJ2-7; TRBD1 matches at 10 bases. The CDR3 loop spans 15 amino acids. J gave up 6 bases and V 3 bases, and 8 bases lay outside the gene matches. Germline loops: CDR1 LNHDA, CDR2 SQIVND (reference sequence). CDR3 protein: CASSIRDRGSVEQYF. For the CDR3, the DNA is TGTGCCAGTAGTATCAGGGACAGGGGATCTGTCGAGCAGTACTTC. Full variable domain (rest looked up from reference TRBV19 and TRBJ2-7): DGGITQSPKYLFRKEGQNVTLSCEQNLNHDAMYWYRQDPGQGLRLIYYSQIVNDFQKGDIAEGYSVSREKKESFPLTVTSAQKNPTAFYLCASSIRDRGSVEQYFGPGTRLTVT.

This clone was detected only once. The chain combines TRBV27 with TRBJ1-1, with 7 bases matching TRBD1. J was trimmed by 4 bases and V by 6 bases; bases with no gene match: 5. The CDR3 loop spans 13 amino acids. Per the germline V gene, CDR1 is MNHEY and CDR2 is SMNVEV (reference sequence). The DNA of the CDR3 is TGTGCCAGCAGCAACAGGGGTGGCACTGAAGCTTTCTTT. Translating gives CASSNRGGTEAFF.

This clone appeared a few times. The rearrangement joins TRBV10-3 to TRBJ1-2; 8 nucleotides line up with TRBD1. The length of the CDR3 is 14 residues. CDR1 and CDR2 from the germline V gene are ENHRY and SYGVKD. Trimming cost V 0 bases and J 4 bases; bases outside gene matches: 1. CDR3 sequence: CAISESGQAYGYTF. In nucleotides, the CDR3 is TGTGCCATCAGTGAGTCGGGACAGGCCTATGGCTACACCTTC.

This chain connects TRBV4-3 to TRBJ1-1; D unresolved. V gave up 5 bases and J gave up 4 bases, with 11 bases separating them. This CDR3 spans 13 amino acids. Germline V gene lookup returns CDR1 LGHNA and CDR2 YSLEER. The CDR3 DNA follows: TGCGCCAGCAGCACGTGGGAGGCCACTGAAGCTTTCTTT. It encodes CASSTWEATEAFF.

This clone was seen more than once but under ten times. J is TRBJ1-1 and V is TRBV12-3 or TRBV12-4; D not certain. The CDR3 loop spans 12 amino acids. V was cut by 5 bases and J by 1 base, with 5 bases left in between. CDR3 sequence reads: CASSPTNTEAFF. CDR3 nucleotides: TGTGCCAGCAGTCCTACGAACACTGAAGCTTTCTTT.

The chain carries TRBV27 and TRBJ1-4; D gene ambiguous. Trimming stripped 2 bases from V and 3 bases from J, with 10 bases between. The CDR3 is 15 residues long. Germline CDR1 MNHEY, CDR2 SMNVEV (reference sequence). The CDR3 coding sequence is TGTGCCAGCAGTTTAGGGAGGGTCCCTAATGAAAAACTGTTTTTT. It is translated as CASSLGRVPNEKLFF. Complete variable domain (other parts from reference TRBV27 and TRBJ1-4): EAQVTQNPRYLITVTGKKLTVTCSQNMNHEYMSWYRQDPGLGLRQIYYSMNVEVTDKGDVPEGYKVSRKEKRNFPLILESPSPNQTSLYFCASSLGRVPNEKLFFGSGTQLSVL.

This clone was seen more than once but under ten times. The chain combines TRBV30 with TRBJ1-6, with D possibly being TRBD1 (6 bases). V was shortened by 4 bases and J by 10 bases, with 14 bases between the two germline ends. Germline CDR1 is GTSNPN and CDR2 is SVGIG (reference sequence). The CDR3 has 13 amino acids. CDR3 amino acids: CAWTGTLWSPLHF. In DNA form, the CDR3 reads TGTGCCTGGACCGGGACACTATGGTCACCCCTCCACTTT.